This T cell receptor beta chain was observed in a study of OX40 agonist ivuxolimab in advanced cancers. Study-wide background: Three patients, one with hepatocellular carcinoma and two with cutaneous melanoma, responded partially.

This clone was counted a few times. The antigen is not known. Generated by immunoSEQ multiplex PCR, the TCRdb table keeps only in-frame clones and is missing some. The sample holds over 55,000 clones, about 89% seen once. Points from the study as a whole: Some nonresponders likewise displayed low normalized T-cell clonal expansion. The work left the antigen specificity of expanded peripheral T cells undetermined.

This CDR3 is 14 amino acids long. The V gene's germline CDR1 is MNHEY and CDR2 SVGAGI. Trimming shortened V by 9 bases and J by 4 bases, and 16 bases separated the two germline ends. This TCR derives from an adult with an advanced solid tumor such as melanoma, head and neck, liver or kidney cancer. Sequencing was performed on CD4+ or CD8+ T cells sorted from blood, taken in a trial of the OX40 agonist ivuxolimab. This rearrangement joins TRBV6-5 to TRBJ2-1; D is perhaps TRBD2 (6 bases). The CDR3 DNA is TGTGCCAGTGGACCTCTAGCGAGTTACAATGAGCAGTTCTTC. Translating it yields CASGPLASYNEQFF.